Listed here are 5 T cell receptor beta chains from one sample, sequenced in a study of CD8+CD57+ T cells in acquired aplastic anemia listed by TCRdb under 2018. Instrument on record: Illumina HiSeq 2000. Genomic DNA served as template for TCR beta VDJ combination and CDR3 sequence profiling. Using fastp trimming at Q25 and MiXCR clonotype assembly, TCRdb reanalyzed the public sequencing data and kept in-frame beta chains. Rows with one shared CDR3 protein collapse into an entry with the most common genes and DNA. This sample has some 200,000 distinct CDR3 sequences in its table, and just under 50% of those were observed once. The ten largest account for 9.7% of the sample. Flow cytometry had shown CD8+CD57+ cell expansion in the patients selected for sequencing. Sequencing was carried out using sorted CD4+, CD8+, or CD8+CD57+ T cells (not recorded which) from PBMCs. The origin of the receptors is a human donor with aplastic anemia.

The rearrangement joins TRBV11-2 to TRBJ2-3; TRBD1 or TRBD2 may be the D gene (5 bases each). V lost 2 bases and J 0 bases, leaving 12 bases between the germline ends. The CDR3 length is 16 residues. Germline-derived CDR1 and CDR2 are SGHAT and FQNNGV. The DNA for the CDR3 is TGTGCCAGCAGCTTAAGGCTCGGGGCTAGCACAGATACGCAGTATTTT. This codes for CASSLRLGASTDTQYF.

This clonotype was observed a single time. J is TRBJ2-4 and V is TRBV2; D possibly uses TRBD1 or TRBD2 (5 bases each). This CDR3 is 11 amino acids long. The ends were cut back, 6 bases at V and 9 bases at J, with 9 bases in the middle. Germline V gene sequence: CDR1 SNHLY, CDR2 FYNNEI. The CDR3 bases are TGTGCCAGCAGGGGACGTGGCATTCAGTACTTC. It specifies CASRGRGIQYF.

Here the CDR3 reads CAAGGGNRLTEAFF. The CDR3 DNA follows: TGTGCCGCTGGGGGAGGGAATCGGCTCACTGAAGCTTTCTTT. The chain has TRBV15 and TRBJ1-1; tentative D call: TRBD1 (5 bases). Germline CDR1 reads LNHNV; CDR2 reads YYDKDF (reference sequence). This CDR3 has 14 amino acids. Trimming took 11 bases from V and 4 from J, leaving 20 bases between them.

This clonotype showed up many times. V usage is TRBV29-1 and J usage is TRBJ1-1; D possibly corresponds to TRBD1 (6 bases). V lost 5 bases and J lost 0, with 10 bases in between. CDR1 is SQVTM, CDR2 ANQGSEA, per germline. This CDR3 region has 13 residues. DNA of the CDR3: TGCAGCGTTCGGACAGCCTTGAACACTGAAGCTTTCTTT. Translated: CSVRTALNTEAFF.

The chain carries TRBV5-4 and TRBJ2-5; tentatively, D is TRBD1 (6 bases). The CDR3 contains 14 residues. The ends were cut back, 2 bases at V and 9 bases at J, with 17 bases in the middle. Germline assignment: CDR1 SGHNT and CDR2 YYREEE (reference sequence). DNA of the CDR3: TGTGCCAGCAGCTTCCCGGACAGTCCGGTGGCCCAGTACTTC. Amino acids: CASSFPDSPVAQYF.